The present T cell receptor beta chain was sequenced within a study of T cell changes during pregnancy in multiple sclerosis (dated by TCRdb to the late 2010s). Concerning the study at large: Changes in the T cell repertoire over the course of pregnancy were examined in this study in women with multiple sclerosis.

The method was the immunoSEQ multiplex PCR assay. TCRdb took over this immuneACCESS table, retaining in-frame rearrangements with V and J assigned. Such tables are incomplete; in checked studies, under half of the missing clones stem from an unresolved V gene, and the remainder is unexplained. This sample is represented by about 80,000 clones; about 91% of them were singletons. Jointly, the top ten make up about 3% of the sample. The CDR3 runs 15 amino acids, cysteine and phenylalanine included. Only the CDR3 DNA is retained, 45 bases long and in frame from the first base. V is cut by 8 bases and J by 4 bases, and the space between the germline ends is 18 bases. CDR1 and CDR2, per the germline V gene, are MNHNS and SASEGT. This clone has just a few counts. This clone's antigen is unknown. No much larger clone is present one base from it, and per-base qualities are unavailable.

This receptor was obtained from a female donor with multiple sclerosis, enrolled in a pregnancy study. The rearranged chain carries TRBV6-1 and TRBJ1-5; D gene: possibly TRBD1, on 6 matching bases. Specimen: peripheral blood, collected before pregnancy. The DNA reads TGTGCCAGCCGACTAAACAGGGCCGAGAATCAGCCCCAGCATTTT. It encodes CASRLNRAENQPQHF.